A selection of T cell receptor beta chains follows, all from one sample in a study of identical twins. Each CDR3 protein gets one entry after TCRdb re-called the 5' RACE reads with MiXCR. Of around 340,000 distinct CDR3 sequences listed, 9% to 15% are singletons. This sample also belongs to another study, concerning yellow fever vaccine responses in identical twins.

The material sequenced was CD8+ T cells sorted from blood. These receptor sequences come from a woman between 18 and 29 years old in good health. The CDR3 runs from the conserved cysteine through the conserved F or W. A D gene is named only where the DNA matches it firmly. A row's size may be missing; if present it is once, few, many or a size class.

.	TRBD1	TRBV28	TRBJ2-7	CASSFYTWDRGVYEQYF	TGTGCCAGCAGTTTTTACACTTGGGACAGGGGGGTCTACGAGCAGTACTTC
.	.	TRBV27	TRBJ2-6	CASSPLGATGANVLTF	TGTGCCAGCAGCCCTTTAGGCGCGACCGGGGCCAACGTCCTGACTTTC
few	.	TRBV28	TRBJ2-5	CASSFFTGDLIQETQYF	TGTGCCAGCAGTTTCTTCACGGGCGACTTGATTCAAGAGACCCAGTACTTC
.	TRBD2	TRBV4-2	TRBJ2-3	CASSQDVLAGGPRADTQYF	TGTGCCAGCAGCCAAGACGTACTAGCGGGAGGGCCACGAGCAGATACGCAGTATTTT
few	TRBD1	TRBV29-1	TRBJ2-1	CSVEVTGGTGVVNEQFF	TGCAGCGTTGAAGTTACCGGGGGGACAGGGGTGGTCAATGAGCAGTTCTTC
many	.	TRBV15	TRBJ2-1	CATSRGGGNSYNEQFF	TGTGCCACCAGCAGAGGAGGGGGGAACTCCTACAATGAGCAGTTCTTC
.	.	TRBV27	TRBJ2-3	CASSLWGPGLGPDTQYF	TGTGCCAGCAGTTTATGGGGTCCGGGACTGGGACCAGATACGCAGTATTTT
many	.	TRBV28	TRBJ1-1	CASSLLKMNTEAFF	TGTGCCAGCAGTTTACTAAAGATGAACACTGAAGCTTTCTTT
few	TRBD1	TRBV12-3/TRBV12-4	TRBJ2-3	CASSPGQGVVNTQYF	TGTGCCAGCAGCCCGGGACAGGGGGTTGTGAATACGCAGTATTTT
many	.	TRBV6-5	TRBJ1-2	CASSYSGGYGYTF	TGTGCCAGCAGTTACTCCGGAGGGTATGGCTACACCTTC